Listed here are 24 T cell receptor beta chains from one sample, sequenced in a study of beta chain features in type 1 diabetes. Since all of the isolated RNA was reverse transcribed, expressed TCRB transcripts were what got sequenced. Some clones are missing from TCRdb's copy, which holds only in-frame ones; the method was immunoSEQ multiplex PCR. The data show under 300,000 clones, about 20% seen once. Overall study results and limits: Moderate but significant shortening of TCRB CDR3s was recorded in all four CD4+ subsets from Type 1 diabetes patients.

Their specific antigens are unknown. Sequencing was done on a sample of naive CD4+ T cells from blood. These receptors were collected from a woman between 40 and 55 years old with type 1 diabetes.

This clone appeared a few times. This chain joins TRBV15 and TRBJ1-1; the match to TRBD1 covers 7 bases. The CDR3 has 15 residues. Looked up from germline, CDR1 is LNHNV and CDR2 is YYDKDF (reference sequence). J lost 4 bases, V lost 0 bases, and 5 bases had no gene match. CDR3 sequence (DNA): TGTGCCACCAGCAGAGACCGGGACAGAGGCACTGAAGCTTTCTTT. It specifies CATSRDRDRGTEAFF. The full variable domain, its missing parts supplied by reference TRBV15 and TRBJ1-1, is DAMVIQNPRYQVTQFGKPVTLSCSQTLNHNVMYWYQQKSSQAPKLLFHYYDKDFNNEADTPDNFQSRRPNTSFCFLDIRSPGLGDTAMYLCATSRDRDRGTEAFFGQGTRLTVV.

The chain combines TRBV5-4 with TRBJ2-5; 7 nucleotides align to TRBD1. There are 13 residues in the CDR3. The trim removed 4 bases at V and 4 bases at J, leaving 4 bases unmatched. Germline loops: CDR1 SGHNT, CDR2 YYREEE (reference sequence). CDR3 bases: TGTGCCAGCAGCCTACAGGGGCCAGAGACCCAGTACTTC. Its protein is CASSLQGPETQYF. The whole variable domain, filled in from reference TRBV5-4 and TRBJ2-5, reads ETGVTQSPTHLIKTRGQQVTLRCSSQSGHNTVSWYQQALGQGPQFIFQYYREEENGRGNFPPRFSGLQFPNYSSELNVNALELDDSALYLCASSLQGPETQYFGPGTRLLVL.

The rearrangement links TRBV9 to TRBJ1-5; the D gene is possibly TRBD1 (6 bases). CDR1 is SGDLS, CDR2 YYNGEE, per germline. CDR3 length equals 15 residues. Trimming took 3 bases from V and 4 from J, leaving 14 bases between them. CDR3 DNA: TGTGCCAGCAGCGCGGACAGCTGGGCAAATCAGCCCCAGCATTTT. Translating it yields CASSADSWANQPQHF.

The chain uses TRBV4-3 and TRBJ1-2, with 9 bases that match TRBD1. Germline-derived CDR1 and CDR2 are LGHNA and YSLEER. This CDR3 contains 15 residues. Losses at the gene ends were 1 base for V and 4 bases for J; bases not matched to a gene: 4. The CDR3 loop reads CASSQAGQGSYGYTF. The CDR3 nucleotides are TGCGCCAGCAGCCAAGCGGGACAGGGCTCCTATGGCTACACCTTC.

This clone was recorded a few times. This chain joins TRBV29-1 and TRBJ2-5, with D tentatively TRBD2 (6 bases). The DNA end lines up better with TRBJ2-7; the J call may be wrong. Germline lookup yields CDR1 SQVTM and CDR2 ANQGSEA. The CDR3 loop spans 14 amino acids. The CDR3 coding sequence is TGCAGCGTTTCCGGGACTCCTAGCTCCTACGAGCAGTACTTC. It yields the protein CSVSGTPSSYEQYF.

This clone was seen only once. The gene calls are TRBV28 and TRBJ2-5; weak D call: TRBD2 (5 bases). The CDR3 totals 12 residues. CDR1 MDHEN and CDR2 SYDVKM come from the germline V gene. V lost 2 bases and J lost 7, with 8 bases in between. The CDR3 DNA reads TGTGCCAGCAGTTTAACCGAGGGGACCCAGTACTTC. Protein: CASSLTEGTQYF.

The CDR3 reads CSVEFGRTPSNEQYF. The DNA of the CDR3 is TGCAGCGTTGAATTCGGTCGGACACCTTCCAACGAGCAGTACTTC. The V call is TRBV29-1, the J call TRBJ2-7, with D perhaps matching TRBD1 (5 bases). With 2 bases removed from V and 5 bases from J, the gap between germline ends came to 19 bases. Per the germline V gene, CDR1 is SQVTM and CDR2 is ANQGSEA. The CDR3 loop spans 15 amino acids.

In this sample, this clone turned up a few times. This chain connects TRBV9 to TRBJ2-7, with D perhaps TRBD2 (5 bases). CDR1 and CDR2 from the germline V gene are SGDLS and YYNGEE. The CDR3 spans 14 residues. Trimming removed 3 bases from V and 7 bases from J, with 17 bases in between. The CDR3 nucleotides read TGTGCCAGCAGCGCCACGACGCTCGGGGATGAGCAGTACTTC. Protein product: CASSATTLGDEQYF.

The rearrangement joins TRBV7-9 to TRBJ2-5, with D perhaps matching TRBD2 (6 bases). From germline, CDR1 is SEHNR and CDR2 FQNEAQ (reference sequence). The CDR3 is 14 residues long. V lost 2 bases, J lost 0 bases, and 7 bases lay in between. CDR3 coding DNA: TGTGCCAGCAGCTTAAGGAGGGACCAAGAGACCCAGTACTTC. Protein product: CASSLRRDQETQYF.

The chain combines TRBV7-9 with TRBJ1-2; D possibly corresponds to TRBD1 (5 bases). From germline, CDR1 is SEHNR and CDR2 FQNEAQ (reference sequence). Trimming removed 5 bases at V and 6 bases at J, with 16 bases between. This CDR3 has 14 amino acids. The CDR3 DNA reads as TGTGCCAGCAGCCCCGGCTTCAGGGAAGATGGCTACACCTTC. Translation: CASSPGFREDGYTF.

The chain has TRBV9 and TRBJ2-6; TRBD1 agrees at 7 bases. J lost 4 bases, V lost 2 bases, and 6 bases had no gene match. Germline CDR1 SGDLS, CDR2 YYNGEE. The CDR3 spans 16 residues. The CDR3 loop reads CASSVFQDRGANVLTF. The CDR3 coding sequence is TGTGCCAGCAGCGTCTTTCAGGACAGGGGGGCCAACGTCCTGACTTTC.

A few counts support this clone. The chain combines TRBV7-2 with TRBJ2-1, with 9 bases fitting TRBD1. Trimming at V came to 5 bases and at J to 2 bases, leaving 10 bases not matched to a gene. CDR1 and CDR2 (germline): SGHTA, FQGNSA. CDR3 length: 17 amino acids. CDR3 nucleotide sequence: TGTGCCAGCAGCATGCCCCCCGGGACAGGGCCCTACAATGAGCAGTTCTTC. Its protein is CASSMPPGTGPYNEQFF.

The CDR3 reads CAISDYEAVIQYF. Written as DNA, the CDR3 is TGTGCCATCAGTGATTACGAGGCGGTCATTCAGTACTTC. J is TRBJ2-4 and V is TRBV10-3; no definite D call. Germline assignment: CDR1 ENHRY and CDR2 SYGVKD. V was cut by 3 bases and J by 9 bases, with 12 bases left in between. This CDR3 has 13 amino acids.

This clone showed up just a few times. This chain connects TRBV9 to TRBJ2-1; TRBD1 agrees at 7 bases. Germline lookup yields CDR1 SGDLS and CDR2 YYNGEE. J gave up 5 bases and V 2 bases, and 13 bases lay outside the gene matches. The CDR3 has 17 residues. The CDR3 sequence: CASSVSAGTVDNNEQFF. For the CDR3, the DNA is TGTGCCAGCAGCGTCTCCGCCGGGACAGTGGACAACAATGAGCAGTTCTTC.

The table lists this clone with a few counts. The rearrangement joins TRBV27 to TRBJ1-1, with D hard to call. V was cut by 6 bases and J by 5 bases, with 16 bases left in between. The germline V gene encodes CDR1 MNHEY and CDR2 SMNVEV (reference sequence). This CDR3 has 14 residues. This CDR3 reads CASSRSGRRTEAFF. Written as DNA, the CDR3 is TGTGCCAGCAGCAGGTCAGGACGGAGGACTGAAGCTTTCTTT.

The genes are TRBV2 and TRBJ2-2; possible D gene TRBD2, 6 bases. Trimming removed 7 bases from V and 2 bases from J, with 11 bases in between. Germline lookup yields CDR1 SNHLY and CDR2 FYNNEI. This CDR3 is built from 14 residues. CDR3 sequence (DNA): TGTGCCAGCATAGGAGGGGTCAACACCGGGGAGCTGTTTTTT. This codes for CASIGGVNTGELFF.

This chain uses TRBV7-9 with TRBJ2-1; D is possibly TRBD1 (5 bases). V lost 0 bases, J lost 0 bases, and 12 bases lay in between. The CDR3 loop spans 17 amino acids. CDR1 is SEHNR, CDR2 FQNEAQ, per germline (reference sequence). CDR3 nucleotide sequence: TGTGCCAGCAGCTTAGCCTGGGCAGGGCTCTCCTACAATGAGCAGTTCTTC. Protein: CASSLAWAGLSYNEQFF. Filled out from reference TRBV7-9 and TRBJ2-1, the complete variable domain reads DTGVSQNPRHKITKRGQNVTFRCDPISEHNRLYWYRQTLGQGPEFLTYFQNEAQLEKSRLLSDRFSAERPKGSFSTLEIQRTEQGDSAMYLCASSLAWAGLSYNEQFFGPGTRLTVL.

The chain carries TRBV4-1 and TRBJ2-5; TRBD2 matches 13 bases. Looked up from germline, CDR1 is MGHRA and CDR2 is YSYEKL. Trimming at V came to 6 bases and at J to 3 bases, leaving 10 bases not matched to a gene. This CDR3 has 17 amino acids. CDR3: CASSPPGLAGLEETQYF. CDR3 DNA: TGCGCCAGCAGTCCACCGGGACTAGCGGGGTTGGAAGAGACCCAGTACTTC.

The V and J genes are TRBV4-1 and TRBJ2-7; 9 bases map to TRBD1. This CDR3 has 15 amino acids. The germline gives CDR1 MGHRA, CDR2 YSYEKL. The V and J ends lost 6 bases and 2 bases, in that order; junction bases with no gene match: 8. In DNA, the CDR3 is TGCGCCAGCAGACGCTCCGGGACAGGGCCCTACGAGCAGTACTTC. It is translated as CASRRSGTGPYEQYF.

V is TRBV9 and J is TRBJ2-3, with TRBD2 matching 7 bases. V shed 4 bases and J 0 bases; nucleotides not matched to a gene: 5. This CDR3 contains 15 residues. Germline loops: CDR1 SGDLS, CDR2 YYNGEE. The CDR3 bases are TGTGCCAGCAGCACGAGCGGGACGAGCACAGATACGCAGTATTTT. It codes for CASSTSGTSTDTQYF.

The rearrangement joins TRBV7-2 to TRBJ2-7; D call uncertain. The V end lost 5 bases, the J end lost 2 bases, and 10 bases lay between the germline ends. CDR1 SGHTA and CDR2 FQGNSA come from the germline V gene. The CDR3 consists of 13 residues. The CDR3: CASSPMGPYEQYF. For the CDR3, the DNA is TGTGCCAGCAGCCCAATGGGCCCCTACGAGCAGTACTTC.

This clone was counted only a few times. V is TRBV29-1 and J is TRBJ2-1, with no clear D. V gave up 3 bases and J gave up 6 bases, with 12 bases separating them. The CDR3 loop spans 13 amino acids. The germline gives CDR1 SQVTM, CDR2 ANQGSEA. This chain's CDR3 is CSVDRQVGNEQFF. CDR3 DNA: TGCAGCGTTGACAGGCAGGTGGGCAATGAGCAGTTCTTC.

In this sample, this clone turned up a few times. The chain carries TRBV29-1 and TRBJ1-2; tentative D call: TRBD1 (5 bases). The CDR3 sequence is 14 residues long. Germline values: CDR1 SQVTM, CDR2 ANQGSEA. The V gene lost 5 bases and the J gene lost 0 bases, with 13 bases spanning the gap. The CDR3: CSVRGIRANYGYTF. The CDR3 DNA sequence: TGCAGCGTTCGGGGGATTCGAGCTAACTATGGCTACACCTTC. Using reference TRBV29-1 and TRBJ1-2 for the parts outside the CDR3, the full variable domain is SAVISQKPSRDICQRGTSLTIQCQVDSQVTMMFWYRQQPGQSLTLIATANQGSEATYESGFVIDKFPISRPNLTFSTLTVSNMSPEDSSIYLCSVRGIRANYGYTFGSGTRLTVV.

V gene TRBV18 combines with J gene TRBJ2-4; no firm D call. Germline CDR1 is KGHSH and CDR2 is LQKENI. CDR3 size: 16 residues. V lost 3 bases to trimming and J lost 0 bases, with 12 bases between them. For the CDR3, the DNA is TGTGCCAGCTCACCGTTCCTTAACATAGCCAAAAACATTCAGTACTTC. It codes for CASSPFLNIAKNIQYF.